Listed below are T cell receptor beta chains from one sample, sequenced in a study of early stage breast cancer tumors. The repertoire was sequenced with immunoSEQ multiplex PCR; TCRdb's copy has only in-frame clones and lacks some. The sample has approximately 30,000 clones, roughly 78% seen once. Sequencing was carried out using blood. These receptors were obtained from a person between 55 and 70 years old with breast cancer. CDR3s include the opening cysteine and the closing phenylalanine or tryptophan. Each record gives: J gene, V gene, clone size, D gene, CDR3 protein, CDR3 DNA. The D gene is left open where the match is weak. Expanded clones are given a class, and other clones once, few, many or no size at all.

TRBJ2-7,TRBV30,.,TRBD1,CAWSHGQGIGDEQYF,TGTGCCTGGAGTCATGGACAGGGTATAGGCGACGAGCAGTACTTC
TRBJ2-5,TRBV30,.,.,CAWSPQETQYF,TGTGCCTGGAGTCCTCAGGAGACCCAGTACTTC
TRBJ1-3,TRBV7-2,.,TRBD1,CASSSATGNANTIYF,TGTGCCAGCAGCTCCGCGACAGGGAACGCGAACACCATATATTTT
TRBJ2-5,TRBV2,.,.,CASSTDYLQETQYF,TGTGCCAGCAGTACGGACTATTTACAAGAGACCCAGTACTTC
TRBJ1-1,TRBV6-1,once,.,CASSEGIGTEAFF,TGTGCCAGCAGTGAAGGTATCGGGACTGAAGCTTTCTTT
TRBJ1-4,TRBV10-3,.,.,CATQGNEKLFF,TGTGCCACTCAGGGTAATGAAAAACTGTTTTTT
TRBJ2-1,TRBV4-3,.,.,CASSQDLGNEQFF,TGCGCCAGCAGCCAAGATCTCGGGAATGAGCAGTTCTTC
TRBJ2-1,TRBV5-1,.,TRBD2,CASSLGLAGGPGEQFF,TGCGCCAGCAGCTTAGGATTAGCGGGAGGGCCTGGTGAGCAGTTCTTC
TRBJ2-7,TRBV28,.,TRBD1,CACWDRPYEQYF,TGTGCCTGTTGGGACAGACCCTACGAGCAGTACTTC
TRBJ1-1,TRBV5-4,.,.,CASSLGGFTEAFF,TGTGCCAGCAGCTTAGGAGGGTTCACTGAAGCTTTCTTT
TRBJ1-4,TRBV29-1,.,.,CSVDPGTNEKLFF,TGCAGCGTTGACCCAGGGACTAATGAAAAACTGTTTTTT
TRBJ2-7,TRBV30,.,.,CACHPGGYEQYF,TGTGCCTGCCACCCCGGGGGCTACGAGCAGTACTTC
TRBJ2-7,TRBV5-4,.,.,CASSSSTTYEQYF,TGTGCCAGCAGCTCGAGCACCACCTACGAGCAGTACTTC
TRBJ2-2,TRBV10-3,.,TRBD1,CAVQGVGTGELFF,TGTGCCGTCCAGGGGGTTGGAACCGGGGAGCTGTTTTTT
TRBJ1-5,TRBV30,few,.,CAWSSGDQPQHF,TGTGCCTGGAGTTCGGGGGATCAGCCCCAGCATTTT
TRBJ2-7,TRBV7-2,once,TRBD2,CAGAGGEQYF,TGTGCCGGGGCGGGGGGTGAGCAGTACTTC
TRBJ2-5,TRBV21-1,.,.,CASSRERTGGAEGGVETQYF,TGTGCCAGCAGCAGAGAAAGGACAGGGGGCGCCGAGGGGGGAGTGGAGACCCAGTACTTC
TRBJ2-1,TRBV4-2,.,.,CASSQDALPREEQFF,TGTGCCAGCAGCCAAGACGCCCTCCCTCGGGAGGAGCAGTTCTTC
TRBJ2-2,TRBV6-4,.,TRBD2,CASSLIAGVSTGELFF,TGTGCCAGCAGTCTCATAGCGGGAGTGAGCACCGGGGAGCTGTTTTTT
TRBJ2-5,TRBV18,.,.,CASSPGEEETQYF,TGTGCCAGCTCACCTGGGGAGGAAGAGACCCAGTACTTC